This T cell receptor beta chain emerged from a study of blood T cell repertoires in COVID-19 (dated by TCRdb to 2020 to 2022). With respect to the entire study: Collaborator samples came from the United States, Italy and Spain and covered acute and convalescent phases of COVID-19. The material from the prospective study consisted of cDNA or gDNA derived from T cells, B-cell-depleted T cells, or PBMCs. The dataset comprised deeply sampled blood TCRbeta repertoires from subjects exposed to, actively infected with, or recovered from COVID-19. The repertoires were made available in a free public database intended to serve as a resource for research on the immune response to SARS-CoV-2. Samples were obtained from the ongoing ImmuneRACE study (first 160 participants) and from some 1,300 subjects provided by 6 global collaborators. A de-identified subject ID, COVID-19 status, age in years and sex were almost always included in the sample metadata. HLA class I and class II types, where available, came from metadata supplied by the sample provider rather than from assay-based typing. Results the study describes overall, beyond this receptor: How much clinical and demographic metadata was included differed by source and by participant, and the metadata was provided uncurated.

Each collaborating institution followed its own protocols to collect whole blood in K2EDTA tubes. For TCRbeta analysis, collaborator samples were shipped as frozen whole blood, as isolated PBMCs, or as DNA extracted from either sample type. TCRbeta CDR3 regions were amplified from genomic DNA using the immunoSEQ Assay, a bias-controlled multiplex PCR. Processing in the source paper ran as follows. Within the assay, amplification of reference gene primers was used to estimate how many nucleated cells each sample contained. To quantify the absolute abundance of each unique TCRbeta CDR3 rearrangement, sequence reads were collapsed and filtered. For each sample, productive Simpson clonality was calculated as the square root of Simpson's diversity index over productive rearrangements. The clones in this table, taken by TCRdb from immuneACCESS, are in-frame only. Not every clone is retained; where verified, under half of the shortfall comes from an unresolved V gene, and the cause of the rest is unknown. The DNA was the basis for D and trimming; V, J and clone size are from that table. Here the sample has roughly 48,000 clones; approximately 80% occur a single time. The top ten hold 15% to 20% of the sample.

As concerns this clone: Its cognate antigen has yet to be identified. No qualities accompany the bases; no much larger clone lies one base away.

Material for sequencing was peripheral blood. This TCR derives from a human donor with active or convalescent COVID-19. The donor label of this sample is uncertain.

At the DNA level, the sequence is TGTGCCAGCAGTTTCGTAGGGGAAGAGCAGTACTTC. Translated, it gives CASSFVGEEQYF. Rearrangement joined TRBV12-3 or TRBV12-4 to TRBJ2-7; possibly the D gene is TRBD1, per 5 matching bases. V was cut back by 3 bases and J by 7 bases, leaving a gap of 10 bases between them. Inclusive of the bounding cysteine and phenylalanine, the CDR3 is 12 residues long. CDR3 DNA only is kept here, 36 bases in frame from base 1.